This is a list of T cell receptor beta chains from one sample in a study of tumor-infiltrating lymphocytes in primary liver carcinoma. TCRdb called the multiplex PCR reads again in MiXCR, with one record for every CDR3 protein. In the table there are about 99,000 distinct CDR3 sequences, 55% to 75% of which are singletons. Material for sequencing was liver tumor tissue from sampling region 5. These receptors all stem from a woman between 55 and 75 years old with primary liver carcinoma and hepatitis B virus infection. Each CDR3 is given with its conserved first and last residue. D genes are given only for firm matches. Clone sizes are given selectively: once, few, many, or a class where the clone is expanded.

>TRBV19|-|-|TRBJ2-5
CASSIEGFSRSRKTQYF
TGTGCCAGTAGTATAGAAGGTTTTAGCAGGAGTAGGAAGACCCAGTACTTC
>TRBV7-2|-|-|TRBJ2-1
CANSSEGTLAYNEQFF
TGTGCCAACAGCTCAGAAGGGACTCTCGCCTACAATGAGCAGTTCTTC
>TRBV5-6|-|-|TRBJ1-5
CASSSAGHNRPQHF
TGTGCCAGCAGCTCCGCAGGGCACAATCGGCCCCAGCATTTT
>TRBV7-8|-|TRBD1|TRBJ2-7
CASSVGQGAIGEQYF
TGTGCCAGCAGCGTAGGACAGGGGGCGATAGGGGAGCAGTACTTC
>TRBV28|-|-|TRBJ2-1
CACSFPGNSYNEQFF
TGTGCCTGCAGTTTCCCAGGGAACTCCTACAATGAGCAGTTCTTC
>TRBV6-5|-|-|TRBJ1-1
CAISTGGAQGWTEAFF
TGTGCCATCAGTACTGGAGGGGCCCAGGGTTGGACTGAAGCTTTCTTT
>TRBV11-2|few|TRBD1|TRBJ1-6
CANSLETGGNSPLHF
TGTGCCAACAGCTTAGAAACAGGGGGCAATTCACCCCTCCACTTT
>TRBV12-3/TRBV12-4|-|TRBD1|TRBJ1-5
CASILVGQGGQPQHF
TGTGCCAGCATCTTAGTGGGACAGGGCGGTCAGCCCCAGCATTTT
>TRBV12-3/TRBV12-4|-|-|TRBJ2-3
CASNLGAGTDTQYF
TGTGCCAGCAATTTAGGGGCAGGCACAGATACACAGTATTTT
>TRBV6-1|-|-|TRBJ2-7
CTSSEEEARGSYEQYF
TGTACAAGCAGTGAAGAAGAGGCTAGGGGCTCCTACGAGCAGTACTTC
>TRBV7-8|once|-|TRBJ2-1
CASSLELTGSWDAQFF
TGTGCCAGCAGCTTAGAACTAACGGGATCCTGGGATGCGCAGTTCTTC
>TRBV11-3|-|-|TRBJ2-1
CPSSLIGAYNEQIF
TGTCCCAGCAGCTTAATAGGGGCCTACAATGAGCAGATCTTC
>TRBV11-1|-|-|TRBJ2-2
CASRPNVDTGELFF
TGTGCCAGCAGACCAAACGTTGACACCGGGGAGCTGTTTTTT
>TRBV6-5|many|TRBD1|TRBJ1-1
CASSSTGGTAEAFF
TGTGCCAGCAGTTCTACAGGGGGTACCGCTGAAGCTTTCTTT
>TRBV5-8|-|-|TRBJ2-5
CASSSSAGVTQYF
TGTGCTAGCAGCTCTTCAGCCGGGGTGACCCAGTACTTC
>TRBV12-3/TRBV12-4|-|-|TRBJ2-6
CAISSTPGATGTNVLTF
TGTGCCATCAGTTCGACTCCAGGGGCGACTGGGACCAACGTCCTGACTTTC
>TRBV11-3|-|TRBD1|TRBJ2-1
CTSSARDRVYEQFF
TGTACCAGCAGCGCTCGAGACAGGGTATACGAGCAGTTCTTC
>TRBV24-1|-|-|TRBJ2-5
CATSDGAYQETQYF
TGTGCCACCAGTGATGGGGCCTACCAAGAGACCCAGTACTTC
>TRBV6-2/TRBV6-3|-|-|TRBJ2-2
CASSYIWDTGELFF
TGTGCCAGCAGTTATATATGGGACACCGGGGAGCTATTTTTT
>TRBV4-1|once|-|TRBJ2-7
CASSQGARTIYEQYF
TGCGCCAGCAGCCAAGGAGCCAGGACTATTTACGAGCAGTACTTC
>TRBV12-5|-|TRBD2|TRBJ2-1
CASGWGLAWSEQFF
TGTGCTAGTGGCTGGGGACTAGCATGGAGTGAGCAGTTCTTC
>TRBV30|-|-|TRBJ2-6
CAWSVHKGGANVLTF
TGTGCCTGGAGTGTACATAAGGGTGGGGCCAACGTCCTGACTTTC
>TRBV7-8|-|-|TRBJ2-1
CASSLVSRGKCNEQFF
TGTGCCAGCAGCTTGGTCTCACGAGGGAAGTGCAATGAGCAGTTCTTC
>TRBV28|-|-|TRBJ2-1
CASSSPVGGIYNEQFF
TGTGCCAGCAGTTCTCCAGTCGGGGGTATCTACAATGAGCAATTCTTC
>TRBV12-3/TRBV12-4|many|-|TRBJ2-3
CASRPQGKDTQYF
TGTGCCAGCAGACCTCAGGGGAAAGATACGCAGTATTTT
>TRBV28|many|-|TRBJ2-3
CASSWGSADTQYF
TGTGCCAGCAGTTGGGGCAGCGCAGATACGCAGTATTTT
>TRBV30|-|-|TRBJ2-3
CAWRATGAWTKDTQYF
TGTGCCTGGAGGGCTACAGGAGCCTGGACGAAGGATACGCAGTATTTT
>TRBV28|-|-|TRBJ2-5
CASSSGRLQEAQYF
TGTGCCAGCAGTTCGGGACGGCTTCAAGAGGCCCAGTACTTC